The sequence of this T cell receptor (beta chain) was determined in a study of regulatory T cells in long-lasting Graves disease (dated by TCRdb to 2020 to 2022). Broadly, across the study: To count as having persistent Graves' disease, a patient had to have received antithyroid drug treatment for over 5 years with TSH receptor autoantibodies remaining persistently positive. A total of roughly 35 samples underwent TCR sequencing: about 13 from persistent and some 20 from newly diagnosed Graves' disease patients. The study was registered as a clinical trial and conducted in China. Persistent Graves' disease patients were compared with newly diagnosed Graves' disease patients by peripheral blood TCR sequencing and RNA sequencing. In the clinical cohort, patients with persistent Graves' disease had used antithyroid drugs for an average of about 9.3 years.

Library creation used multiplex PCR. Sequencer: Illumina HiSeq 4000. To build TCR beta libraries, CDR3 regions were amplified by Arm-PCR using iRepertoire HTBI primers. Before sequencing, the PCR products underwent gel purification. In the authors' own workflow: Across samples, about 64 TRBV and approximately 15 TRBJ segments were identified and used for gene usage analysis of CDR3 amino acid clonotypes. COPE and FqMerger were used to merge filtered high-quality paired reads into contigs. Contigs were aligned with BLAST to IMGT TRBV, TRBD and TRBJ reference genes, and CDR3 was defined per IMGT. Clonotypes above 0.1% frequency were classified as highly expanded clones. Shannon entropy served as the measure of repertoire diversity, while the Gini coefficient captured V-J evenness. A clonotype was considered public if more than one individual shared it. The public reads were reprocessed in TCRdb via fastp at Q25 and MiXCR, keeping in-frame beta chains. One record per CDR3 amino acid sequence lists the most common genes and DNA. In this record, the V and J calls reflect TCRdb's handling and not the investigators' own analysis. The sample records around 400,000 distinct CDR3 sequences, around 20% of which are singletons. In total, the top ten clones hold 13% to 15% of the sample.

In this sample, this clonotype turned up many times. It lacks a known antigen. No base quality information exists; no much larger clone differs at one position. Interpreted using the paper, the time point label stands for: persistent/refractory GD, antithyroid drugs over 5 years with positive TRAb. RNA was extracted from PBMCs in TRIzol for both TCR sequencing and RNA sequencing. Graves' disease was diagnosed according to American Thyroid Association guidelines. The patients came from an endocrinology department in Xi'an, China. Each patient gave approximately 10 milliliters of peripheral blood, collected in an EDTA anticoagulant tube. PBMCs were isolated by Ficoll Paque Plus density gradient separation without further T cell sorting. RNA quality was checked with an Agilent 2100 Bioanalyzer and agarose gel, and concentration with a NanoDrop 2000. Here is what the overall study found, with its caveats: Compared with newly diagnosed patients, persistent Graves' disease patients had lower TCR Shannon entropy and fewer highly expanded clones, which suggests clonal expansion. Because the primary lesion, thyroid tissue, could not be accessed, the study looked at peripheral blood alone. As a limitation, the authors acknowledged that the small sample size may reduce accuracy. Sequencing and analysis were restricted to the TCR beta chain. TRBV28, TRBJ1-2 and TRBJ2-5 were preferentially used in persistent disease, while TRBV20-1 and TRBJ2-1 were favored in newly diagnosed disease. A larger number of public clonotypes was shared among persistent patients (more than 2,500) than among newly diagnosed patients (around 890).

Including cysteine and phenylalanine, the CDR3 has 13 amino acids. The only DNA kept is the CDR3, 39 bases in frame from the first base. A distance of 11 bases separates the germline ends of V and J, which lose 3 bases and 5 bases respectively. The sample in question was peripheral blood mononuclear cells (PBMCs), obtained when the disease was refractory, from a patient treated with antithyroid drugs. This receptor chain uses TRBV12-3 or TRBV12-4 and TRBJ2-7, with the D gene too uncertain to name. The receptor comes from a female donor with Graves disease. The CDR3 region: CASSFALSNEQYF. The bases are TGTGCCAGCAGTTTCGCTCTTTCCAACGAGCAGTACTTC.